The TCR beta chain under discussion was sequenced for a study of blood T cell repertoires in COVID-19. The wider study: Samples taken during acute and convalescent COVID-19 were collected in the United States, Italy and Spain.

The CDR3 covers 16 residues. The V gene's germline CDR1 is SGHDN and CDR2 FVKESK. V gave up 1 base and J gave up 4 bases; unmatched junction bases: 2. Assay used: immunoSEQ multiplex PCR; TCRdb lists only in-frame clones, some missing. The sample has 150,000 to 190,000 clones, around 80% seen once. The chain uses TRBV14 and TRBJ2-2; 11 nucleotides line up with TRBD1. This TCR was recovered from a man aged 55 to 70 with acute or convalescent COVID-19. Sequencing input: peripheral blood. The CDR3 is CASSQVGTGGTGELFF. The CDR3 DNA reads as TGTGCCAGCAGCCAAGTCGGGACAGGGGGCACCGGGGAGCTGTTTTTT.